The table lists the clone carrying this TCR beta chain with a few counts. The antigen remains unidentified. MiXCR was run by TCRdb on the reads, yielding one entry per CDR3 protein. The sample has 550,000 to 700,000 distinct CDR3 sequences; under 45% are singletons. The sample comes from a study of T cell repertoires in cytomegalovirus infection. On the study more broadly: Based on public TCR beta signatures, there were indications of CMV infection and of a matching HLA type. Study findings and constraints: Within the response measured ex vivo, HLA-C-restricted CMV-specific TCR beta clonotypes were dominant.

Germline V lookup: CDR1 ENHRY, CDR2 SYGVKD. This CDR3 spans 14 amino acids. The V and J ends lost 3 bases and 4 bases respectively, with 12 bases between them. This TCR came from a human donor in good health (CMV status not recorded). Some clones in this sample may be carry-over from other donors' samples. The specimen was cultured PBMCs, collected from culture after CMV antigen stimulation. V usage is TRBV10-3 and J usage is TRBJ2-5; tentatively, D is TRBD2 (6 bases). The CDR3 reads CAISDFEGGETQYF. DNA of the CDR3: TGTGCCATCAGTGATTTCGAGGGAGGAGAGACCCAGTACTTC.